The T cell receptor (beta chain) under discussion was sequenced for a study of blood T cell repertoires in COVID-19. Study-level background: Collection of acute and convalescent COVID-19 samples took place in the United States, Italy and Spain. PBMCs, B-cell-depleted T cells, or T cells provided the cDNA or gDNA that made up the material.

In the source study's methods: Estimation of nucleated cell counts was performed using reference gene primer amplification. Using immunoSEQ multiplex PCR, the repertoire was profiled, and TCRdb retains in-frame clones only, with some absent. V and J calls and clone size come straight from that table; D and trimming were deduced from the DNA. The sample includes 230,000 or so clones, approximately 88% of them seen just once. From germline, CDR1 is MNHEY and CDR2 SVGEGT. CDR3 size: 14 residues. V was cut by 2 bases and J by 10 bases, with 12 bases left in between. The clonotype was recovered from a woman aged 40-49 years with acute COVID-19. V gene TRBV6-2 or TRBV6-3 combines with J gene TRBJ1-6; D gene ambiguous. Sequences were obtained from PBMCs or T cells enriched from blood (not recorded which). CDR3 loop: CASSYRRTPSPLHF. CDR3 in DNA: TGTGCCAGCAGTTACAGACGGACTCCATCACCCCTCCACTTT.